These T cell receptor beta chains were read from a single sample in a study of low-dose radiotherapy and immunotherapy resistance in tumors. In TCRdb, the reads were re-called with MiXCR into one record per CDR3 protein. The sample carries 50,000 or so distinct CDR3 sequences, approximately 31% recorded once. Here the sequenced sample was PBMCs, taken after low-dose radiotherapy plus immunotherapy. These TCRs come from a male donor with rectosigmoid adenocarcinoma. Both conserved end residues are part of each CDR3.

V | CDR3
TRBV28 | CASSFSRLAGGYYEQYF
TRBV28 | CASSFLAGQRGYGYTF
TRBV7-2 | CASSLGGAGAFF
TRBV14 | CASSQDMGPGGAKNIQYF
TRBV18 | CASSPLTGGEETQYF
TRBV20-1 | CSAKAGTGGTQYF
TRBV18 | CASSPVAGGSGANVLTF
TRBV20-1 | CSASGQGGQPQHF
TRBV9 | CASSPGTSNQETQYF
TRBV12-3/TRBV12-4 | CASTSPGQGAREQYF
TRBV6-2/TRBV6-3 | CASDHKFGEQFF
TRBV18 | CASSLVVVSSYNEQFF
TRBV20-1 | CSALTRLTLYGYTF
TRBV28 | CASSLSGGNEQYF
TRBV28 | CATSKGARAREQYF
TRBV20-1 | CSASFLGAGGPSDTQYF
TRBV13 | CASSTDGQGYEQYF
TRBV12-3/TRBV12-4 | CASSLIAGAFF
TRBV6-2/TRBV6-3 | CASSVRGAEETQYF
TRBV27 | CASSSAVGATGELFF
TRBV6-8 | CASSQRPSSYEQYF
TRBV7-2 | CASSLVHRNTEAFF
TRBV18 | CASSPLGGEQYF
TRBV15 | CATSRDLYPGSSYEQYF
TRBV28 | CASSRRLAGEYNEQFF
TRBV29-1 | CSVAGTGEREKLFF
TRBV6-2/TRBV6-3 | CATQLRMGTEAFF
TRBV13 | CASSSRGQQYQETQYF
TRBV6-6 | CASKLGDSTGPGGEQYF
TRBV6-2/TRBV6-3 | CASSEVGTVVGQPQHF
TRBV11-2 | CASSSPSFGQETQYF
TRBV9 | CASSQIAGAGELFF
TRBV7-2 | CASSQDRGYYEQYF
TRBV6-2/TRBV6-3 | CASRPLTGLGEQYF
TRBV12-3/TRBV12-4 | CASSFARTRYNEQFF
TRBV6-2/TRBV6-3 | CASSYLADPYNEQFF
TRBV5-1 | CASSWKASTDTQYF
TRBV11-3 | CASSLVSGADEQFF
TRBV20-1 | CSASKQGANSPLHF
TRBV6-2/TRBV6-3 | CASTSRRTGNTIYF
TRBV11-2 | CASSVSHLREQYF
TRBV2 | CASRWTGSSYEQYF
TRBV5-1 | CASSTGTVNTGELFF
TRBV27 | CASSSGNSVLYEQYF